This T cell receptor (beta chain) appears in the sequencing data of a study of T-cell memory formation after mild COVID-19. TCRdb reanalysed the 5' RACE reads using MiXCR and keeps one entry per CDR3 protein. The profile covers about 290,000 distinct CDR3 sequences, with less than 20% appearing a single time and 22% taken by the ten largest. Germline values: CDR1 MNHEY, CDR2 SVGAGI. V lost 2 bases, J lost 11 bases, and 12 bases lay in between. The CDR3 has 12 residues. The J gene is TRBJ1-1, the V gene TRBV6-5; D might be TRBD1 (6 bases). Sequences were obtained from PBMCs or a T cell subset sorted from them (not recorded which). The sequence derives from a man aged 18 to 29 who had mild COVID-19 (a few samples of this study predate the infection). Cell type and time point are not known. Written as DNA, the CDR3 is TGTGCCAGCAGTTACAGGGGGGAAAGGGCTTTCTTT. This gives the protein CASSYRGERAFF.